This T cell receptor (beta chain) originates from a study of CD8 T cells in ankylosing spondylitis. Points from the study as a whole: Reports say disease-linked clones showed up significantly more in matched ankylosing spondylitis synovial fluid. A TCR beta motif made of several highly homologous variants seemed typical of ankylosing spondylitis blood.

One entry per CDR3 protein results from TCRdb running MiXCR on the 5' RACE reads. The sample contains some 840,000 distinct CDR3 sequences, 12% of which appear only once. V lost 6 bases and J lost 5, with 8 bases in between. Germline V gives CDR1 ENHRY, CDR2 SYGVKD. The CDR3 sequence is 11 residues long. This clonotype was recorded many times. Its specificity is unknown. V and J are TRBV10-3 and TRBJ2-7; maybe TRBD1 (5 bases). Sequencing used blood, either unsorted or a sorted T cell fraction (not recorded which). The clonotype originates from a male donor with ankylosing spondylitis. The CDR3 DNA reads as TGTGCCATCAGGGGCAGGGACGAGCAGTACTTC. It translates to CAIRGRDEQYF.